Shown below are 21 T cell receptor beta chains from a single sample sequenced in a study of T cell responses to AZD1222 COVID-19 vaccine. Only in-frame clones appear in the TCRdb table, and some are missing; sequencing was by immunoSEQ multiplex PCR. The sample lists about 140,000 clones, 85% to 95% occurring once. The sample consisted of peripheral blood, taken on day 0 of AZD1222 vaccination. These receptor sequences come from an adult in good health.

The J gene is TRBJ1-5, the V gene TRBV6-5; D is perhaps TRBD1 (5 bases). CDR3 length equals 15 residues. Germline CDR1 reads MNHEY; CDR2 reads SVGAGI. V was pared by 6 bases and J by 0 bases, with 12 bases between. CDR3: CASSWGRNSNQPQHF. CDR3 bases: TGTGCCAGCAGCTGGGGACGAAATAGCAATCAGCCCCAGCATTTT.

The chain links TRBV7-8 to TRBJ2-2; 9 bases agree with TRBD1. J gave up 5 bases and V 6 bases, and 7 bases lay outside the gene matches. The CDR3 runs to 15 residues. Per the germline V gene, CDR1 is SGHVS and CDR2 is FQNEAQ. CDR3 sequence reads: CASRSGTGRTGELFF. The CDR3 DNA is TGTGCCAGCAGATCCGGGACAGGGAGGACCGGGGAGCTGTTTTTT.

CDR3 DNA sequence: TGTGCCAGCAGCGCAGCTGGGGCCACTGAAGCTTTCTTT. It encodes CASSAAGATEAFF. V gene TRBV11-3 combines with J gene TRBJ1-1, with D perhaps TRBD1 (5 bases). Germline V gives CDR1 SGHNT, CDR2 YENEEA. This CDR3 contains 13 residues. V was trimmed by 5 bases and J by 4 bases, leaving 11 bases between them.

This chain links TRBV9 with TRBJ2-3; 9 bases are a match to TRBD2. Per germline, CDR1 SGDLS and CDR2 YYNGEE. The length of the CDR3 is 16 residues. V trimming: 4 bases; J trimming: 0 bases; junction bases outside the gene matches: 6. The CDR3 protein is CASSKGTSPSTDTQYF. The CDR3 DNA reads TGTGCCAGCAGCAAAGGGACTAGCCCCAGCACAGATACGCAGTATTTT.

The chain has TRBV2 and TRBJ2-3; D is uncertain. V lost 0 bases and J 6 bases, leaving 10 bases between the germline ends. The CDR3 covers 14 residues. Per germline, CDR1 SNHLY and CDR2 FYNNEI. CDR3 protein: CASSEAQSPDTQYF. The DNA of the CDR3 is TGTGCCAGCAGTGAAGCGCAATCGCCCGATACGCAGTATTTT.

The chain uses TRBV24-1 and TRBJ2-1; D ambiguous. Germline V gene data show CDR1 as KGHDR and CDR2 as SFDVKD. V was pared by 2 bases and J by 4 bases, with 5 bases between. The CDR3 contains 13 residues. Here the CDR3 reads CATSDSNYNEQFF. CDR3 bases: TGTGCCACCAGTGATTCGAATTACAATGAGCAGTTCTTC.

The chain employs TRBV7-8 and TRBJ1-3, with D possibly TRBD1 on 6 matching bases. Trimming removed 1 base from V and 4 bases from J, with 14 bases in between. Germline CDR1 reads SGHVS; CDR2 reads FQNEAQ. This CDR3 is built from 16 residues. The CDR3 DNA sequence: TGTGCCAGCAGCTTAGGCGTCCTTCAGGGGGGAAACACCATATATTTT. Translated, it gives CASSLGVLQGGNTIYF.

The V gene is TRBV14, the J gene TRBJ2-7; 7 nucleotides align to TRBD2. The CDR3 covers 15 residues. The trim removed 4 bases at V and 3 bases at J, leaving 9 bases unmatched. The germline gives CDR1 SGHDN, CDR2 FVKESK. CDR3 DNA: TGTGCCAGCAGCCGCCAAACCAGCGGGATCTACGAGCAGTACTTC. It is translated as CASSRQTSGIYEQYF.

The chain's CDR3 is CASSIGGAQPQHF. The CDR3 bases are TGTGCCAGTAGTATAGGAGGGGCTCAGCCCCAGCATTTT. The rearrangement uses TRBV19 and TRBJ1-5; D perhaps matches TRBD1 (5 bases). The CDR3 length is 13 residues. Trimming cost V 1 base and J 6 bases, with 7 bases left between them. Germline V gives CDR1 LNHDA, CDR2 SQIVND (reference sequence).

The chain has TRBV6-1 and TRBJ1-2; D unclear. With 0 bases removed from V and 6 bases from J, the gap between germline ends came to 11 bases. The CDR3 runs 14 residues. The germline CDR1 and CDR2 sequences are MNHNS and SASEGT. CDR3 protein: CASSEATGSHGYTF. In DNA form, the CDR3 reads TGTGCCAGCAGTGAAGCAACGGGTTCGCATGGCTACACCTTC.

The chain joins TRBV15 to TRBJ2-1, with a tentative D call TRBD2 (6 bases). The CDR3 contains 13 residues. Germline V gene sequence: CDR1 LNHNV, CDR2 YYDKDF (reference sequence). V was shortened by 9 bases and J by 9 bases, with 18 bases between the two germline ends. The DNA for the CDR3 is TGTGCCACGGGAGGCCCCGGGGGTGGTGAGCAGTTCTTC. Amino acid sequence: CATGGPGGGEQFF.

The V gene is TRBV7-9, the J gene TRBJ2-2; D remains unclear. V was pared by 3 bases and J by 2 bases, with 10 bases between. Per germline, CDR1 SEHNR and CDR2 FQNEAQ (reference sequence). CDR3 size: 15 residues. DNA of the CDR3: TGTGCCAGCAGCTTGGCTTCCCTAAACACCGGGGAGCTGTTTTTT. It encodes CASSLASLNTGELFF.

J is TRBJ1-2 and V is TRBV4-2; D call uncertain. The V end was cut by 6 bases, the J end by 2 bases, with 4 bases between. CDR1 and CDR2 (germline): LGHNA, YNFKEQ. The CDR3 runs 11 residues. CDR3 loop: CASSGNYGYTF. As DNA, the CDR3 is TGTGCCAGCAGTGGGAACTATGGCTACACCTTC.

The V gene is TRBV6-5, the J gene TRBJ2-7; 13 positions agree with TRBD2. Germline V gene lookup returns CDR1 MNHEY and CDR2 SVGAGI. The CDR3 runs to 16 residues. Unmatched junction bases numbered 5, after V lost 0 bases and J lost 6 bases. In nucleotides, the CDR3 is TGTGCCAGCAGTTACTCGAATCGACTAGCGGGGGGCGAGCAGTACTTC. Translating gives CASSYSNRLAGGEQYF.

V gene TRBV7-6 combines with J gene TRBJ1-1; TRBD1 matches at 10 bases. V trimming: 4 bases; J trimming: 1 base; junction bases outside the gene matches: 6. In germline, CDR1 is SGHVS, CDR2 FNYEAQ. The CDR3 is 16 amino acids. The CDR3 nucleotides are TGTGCCAGCAGCTACGGGACAGGGGACCCGAACACTGAAGCTTTCTTT. Protein product: CASSYGTGDPNTEAFF.

This chain joins TRBV7-3 and TRBJ2-1; perhaps TRBD2 as D (6 bases). The germline V gene has CDR1 SGHTA and CDR2 FQGTGA. Trimming removed 3 bases at V and 0 bases at J, with 15 bases between. The CDR3 is 17 residues long. CDR3 DNA: TGTGCCAGCAGCTTCTCCCCATCTAGCGTCTCCTACAATGAGCAGTTCTTC. Its protein is CASSFSPSSVSYNEQFF.

This chain connects TRBV27 to TRBJ1-2; 7 bases map to TRBD1. With V trimmed by 6 bases and J by 10 bases, 11 bases remained unmatched. The CDR3 is made up of 13 amino acids. CDR1 is MNHEY, CDR2 SMNVEV, per germline (reference sequence). The CDR3 region has the DNA TGTGCCAGCAGCCTAGACAGGGCTTTCCCCTACACCTTC. Its translation: CASSLDRAFPYTF.

This CDR3 is CASSQVRTEAFF. The CDR3 coding sequence is TGTGCCAGCAGCCAAGTTCGGACCGAAGCTTTCTTT. This chain connects TRBV3-1 (or the pseudogene TRBV3-2) to TRBJ1-1; D is ambiguous. The CDR3 covers 12 residues. Germline CDR1 and CDR2: LGHDT and YNNKEL (reference sequence). The germline V and J ends were trimmed by 1 base and 8 bases, with 8 bases remaining between them.

This chain uses TRBV5-1 with TRBJ2-7, with 13 nucleotides matching TRBD2. The V segment lost 4 bases and the J segment 5 bases; nucleotides outside the gene matches: 9. The CDR3 covers 16 residues. The germline V gene encodes CDR1 SGHRS and CDR2 YFSETQ. The CDR3 here is CASSKRTSGSLDEQYF. CDR3 bases: TGCGCCAGCAGCAAAAGGACTAGCGGGAGTTTGGACGAGCAGTACTTC.

This chain links TRBV10-3 with TRBJ2-3; 11 nucleotides agree with TRBD1. CDR1 is ENHRY, CDR2 SYGVKD, per germline. V shed 4 bases and J 3 bases; nucleotides not matched to a gene: 0. This CDR3 spans 14 amino acids. CDR3 sequence reads: CAISGDRGTDTQYF. CDR3 in DNA: TGTGCCATCAGTGGGGACAGGGGGACAGATACGCAGTATTTT.

V usage is TRBV5-4 and J usage is TRBJ2-3, with D perhaps given as TRBD1 or TRBD2 (5 bases each). The germline V and J ends were trimmed by 4 bases and 2 bases, with 11 bases remaining between them. Germline V gene lookup returns CDR1 SGHNT and CDR2 YYREEE (reference sequence). The CDR3 runs to 14 residues. DNA of the CDR3: TGTGCCAGCAGCCCCCGGGGCTACACAGATACGCAGTATTTT. This codes for CASSPRGYTDTQYF.